This is a list of T cell receptor beta chains from one sample in a study of blood T cell repertoires in COVID-19. Libraries were prepared by immunoSEQ multiplex PCR; TCRdb keeps only in-frame clonotypes and omits some of them. The table includes over 350,000 clones, approximately 90% detected once. The sequenced sample consisted of peripheral blood. The receptors here all came from a woman aged 30 to 39 with active or convalescent COVID-19. The CDR3 runs from the conserved cysteine through the conserved F or W. The order of the fields is D gene, clone size, J gene, V gene, CDR3 protein, CDR3 DNA. The D gene is left open where the match is weak. Expanded clones are given a class, and other clones once, few, many or no size at all.

NA NA TRBJ2-7 TRBV5-4 CASSGAGLYEQYF TGTGCCAGCAGCGGGGCAGGGTTATACGAGCAGTACTTC
TRBD2 NA TRBJ2-5 TRBV7-8 CASSLSELAGIETQYF TGTGCCAGCAGCTTATCAGAACTAGCGGGGATAGAGACCCAGTACTTC
TRBD1 NA TRBJ1-1 TRBV7-2 CASSPQTGGDTEAFF TGTGCCAGCAGCCCACAGACAGGGGGCGACACTGAAGCTTTCTTT
NA few TRBJ1-1 TRBV7-8 CASSLDSGRVEAFF TGTGCCAGCAGCTTAGATTCGGGGAGGGTTGAAGCTTTCTTT
TRBD1 NA TRBJ2-3 TRBV5-6 CASRYRGSTDTQYF TGTGCCAGCAGATACAGGGGTAGCACAGATACGCAGTATTTT
TRBD2 once TRBJ2-1 TRBV4-2 CASSQTSLISYNEQFF TGTGCCAGCAGCCAGACTAGCCTTATTTCCTACAATGAGCAGTTCTTC
NA NA TRBJ2-2 TRBV29-1 CSVDRGHTGELFF TGCAGCGTTGACAGGGGACACACCGGGGAGCTGTTTTTT
NA few TRBJ2-2 TRBV29-1 CSVDEGKDTGELFF TGCAGCGTTGATGAGGGAAAGGACACCGGGGAGCTGTTTTTT
NA once TRBJ2-3 TRBV6-6 CASKSGSDTQYF TGTGCCAGCAAATCCGGGTCAGATACGCAGTATTTT
TRBD2 NA TRBJ2-4 TRBV11-3 CASNTSDKSGELAKNIQYF TGTGCCAGCAATACCTCAGACAAGAGCGGGGAGTTAGCCAAAAACATTCAGTACTTC
TRBD1 NA TRBJ1-4 TRBV10-2 CASSESGGTNEKLFF TGCGCCAGCAGTGAGTCAGGGGGCACTAATGAAAAACTGTTTTTT
TRBD1 NA TRBJ2-5 TRBV11-2 CASSSGTVQETQYF TGTGCCAGCAGCTCCGGGACAGTACAAGAGACCCAGTACTTC
TRBD1 once TRBJ2-1 TRBV18 CASSPPVTGGNEQFF TGTGCCAGCTCACCACCTGTAACAGGGGGCAATGAGCAGTTCTTC
NA once TRBJ2-3 TRBV5-6 CASSLFMAGAADTQYF TGTGCCAGCAGTCTTTTTATGGCGGGGGCGGCAGATACGCAGTATTTT
TRBD2 NA TRBJ2-2 TRBV7-6 CASGDLTSSHTGELFF TGTGCCAGCGGGGATCTGACTAGCTCTCACACCGGGGAGCTGTTTTTT
NA NA TRBJ2-7 TRBV2 CASSEGGLTISYEQYF TGTGCCAGCAGTGAGGGAGGACTCACCATCTCCTACGAGCAGTACTTC
NA NA TRBJ2-1 TRBV15 CATSRDGTGGRNEQFF TGTGCCACCAGCAGAGACGGTACAGGTGGTAGGAATGAGCAGTTCTTC
TRBD1 NA TRBJ1-1 TRBV5-5 CASSLTGTGLTEAFF TGTGCCAGCAGCTTGACCGGGACAGGGCTAACTGAAGCTTTCTTT
TRBD1 NA TRBJ1-1 TRBV6-2/TRBV6-3 CASSFGQGEAEAFF TGTGCCAGCAGTTTCGGACAGGGGGAGGCTGAAGCTTTCTTT
NA NA TRBJ1-6 TRBV5-6 CASSLQVRRSPLHF TGTGCCAGCAGCCTACAGGTCCGCCGATCACCCCTCCACTTT
NA NA TRBJ2-5 TRBV5-1 CASSLEGGEETQYF TGCGCCAGCAGCTTGGAGGGCGGGGAAGAGACCCAGTACTTC
NA NA TRBJ1-6 TRBV25-1 CASSEEGHVNSPLHF TGTGCCAGCAGTGAAGAGGGACACGTTAATTCACCCCTCCACTTT
NA NA TRBJ1-6 TRBV19 CASSITQGRARSLHF TGTGCCAGTAGTATTACGCAGGGGCGTGCCAGGTCCCTCCACTTT
NA NA TRBJ1-1 TRBV18 CASSATQSNTEAFF TGTGCCAGCTCCGCTACTCAATCGAACACTGAAGCTTTCTTT
TRBD2 NA TRBJ2-7 TRBV6-5 CASSSGLAGGYEQYF TGTGCCAGCAGTTCGGGACTAGCGGGAGGTTACGAGCAGTACTTC
TRBD1 NA TRBJ1-2 TRBV28 CASSFFRGIYGYTF TGTGCCAGCAGTTTCTTCAGGGGGATCTATGGCTACACCTTC
NA few TRBJ2-1 TRBV19 CASSIAVSSYNEQFF TGTGCCAGTAGTATAGCGGTAAGCTCCTACAATGAGCAGTTCTTC
NA NA TRBJ1-2 TRBV14 CASSQVPGMTNYGYTF TGTGCCAGCAGCCAAGTCCCAGGGATGACTAACTATGGCTACACCTTC
NA NA TRBJ2-1 TRBV6-1 CASSEARHTNEQFF TGTGCCAGCAGTGAAGCTAGACATACCAATGAGCAGTTCTTC
TRBD2 NA TRBJ2-3 TRBV7-2 CASSLARRGGTDTQYF TGTGCCAGCAGCTTAGCGAGGCGGGGGGGAACGGATACGCAGTATTTT
NA NA TRBJ1-3 TRBV5-8 CASSLYSSGNTIYF TGTGCCAGCAGCTTGTACAGCTCTGGAAACACCATATATTTT
TRBD1 NA TRBJ1-1 TRBV30 CAWSSPTGGGTEAFF TGTGCCTGGAGTTCCCCGACAGGGGGAGGCACTGAAGCTTTCTTT
TRBD1 NA TRBJ1-1 TRBV7-2 CASRRTSGGAGSWTEAFF TGTGCCAGCAGAAGGACCTCAGGGGGCGCAGGTTCGTGGACTGAAGCTTTCTTT
NA once TRBJ1-5 TRBV27 CASSPETASQPQHF TGTGCCAGCAGTCCCGAGACAGCTAGTCAGCCCCAGCATTTT
TRBD2 NA TRBJ2-6 TRBV3-1/TRBV3-2 CASSQESAGVSGANVLTF TGTGCCAGCAGCCAAGAGTCAGCGGGAGTAAGTGGGGCCAACGTCCTGACTTTC
TRBD2 once TRBJ2-7 TRBV5-1 CASSATSGVSYEQYF TGCGCCAGCAGCGCAACTAGCGGGGTCTCCTACGAGCAGTACTTC
TRBD1 NA TRBJ1-5 TRBV6-6 CASQTGVGQPQHF TGTGCCAGTCAGACAGGGGTCGGGCAGCCCCAGCATTTT
TRBD1 NA TRBJ1-5 TRBV12-5 CASGLALRGPQPQHF TGTGCTAGTGGTTTGGCCCTTAGGGGGCCTCAGCCCCAGCATTTT
TRBD2 NA TRBJ2-1 TRBV25-1 CASRGLAGVGEQFF TGTGCCAGCAGGGGACTAGCGGGAGTTGGAGAGCAGTTCTTC
TRBD1 NA TRBJ2-7 TRBV28 CASSHRPGTGGGTSYEQYF TGTGCCAGCAGTCACCGTCCCGGGACAGGGGGCGGGACCTCCTACGAGCAGTACTTC